The 10 T cell receptor beta chains in this list originate from one sample, sequenced in a study of CD8+CD57+ T cells in acquired aplastic anemia. Genomic DNA templated the TCR beta VDJ and CDR3 profiling. TCRdb reprocessed the reads with MiXCR, giving one entry per CDR3 protein. The table has under 250,000 distinct CDR3 sequences, 34% seen once. The sequencing input was sorted CD4+, CD8+, or CD8+CD57+ T cells (not recorded which) from PBMCs. These TCRs come from a human donor in good health, serving as a control.

This clonotype has at least ten counts. The chain combines TRBV5-1 with TRBJ2-7; 7 nucleotides agree with TRBD1. CDR3 size: 14 residues. Germline values: CDR1 SGHRS, CDR2 YFSETQ. V was pared by 0 bases and J by 5 bases, with 5 bases of the junction left unmatched. The CDR3 region has the DNA TGCGCCAGCAGCTTGGGACAGGGCGGCCACGAGCAGTACTTC. Protein product: CASSLGQGGHEQYF.

As DNA, the CDR3 is TGTGCCTGGAGTCACTGGGGAGGCACTGAAGCTTTCTTT. Its protein product is CAWSHWGGTEAFF. The chain combines TRBV30 with TRBJ1-1; no firm D call. Germline V gene data show CDR1 as GTSNPN and CDR2 as SVGIG (reference sequence). Between the trimmed V and J ends, which lost 2 bases and 4 bases, there was a span of 11 bases. This CDR3 has 13 residues.

To note about this clonotype: A clone one base away is much larger, so this may be a read error. The chain carries TRBV12-3 or TRBV12-4 and TRBJ2-2; D call uncertain. The CDR3 runs to 14 residues. Trimming removed 4 bases from V and 6 bases from J, with 12 bases in between. CDR3 in amino acids: CASSSLGDAGELFF. In nucleotides, the CDR3 is TGTGCCAGCAGTTCGCTCGGCGACGCCGGGGAGCTGTTTTTT.

This clonotype was seen ten or more times. The chain has TRBV2 and TRBJ2-7; a possible D gene is TRBD1 (5 bases). V was trimmed by 0 bases and J by 5 bases, leaving 5 bases between them. There are 12 residues in the CDR3. The germline gives CDR1 SNHLY, CDR2 FYNNEI. The CDR3 DNA sequence: TGTGCCAGCAGTGAAGCCAGGGACGAGCAGTACTTC. Its translation is CASSEARDEQYF.

This clonotype was seen ten or more times. The chain uses TRBV19 and TRBJ1-2, with no clear D. This CDR3 is 12 amino acids long. V lost 5 bases and J 3 bases, leaving 7 bases between the germline ends. Germline loops: CDR1 LNHDA, CDR2 SQIVND (reference sequence). CDR3 in DNA: TGTGCCAGTAGTCGGCATGACTATGGCTACACCTTC. Amino acid sequence: CASSRHDYGYTF.

There are many counts of this clonotype. The V call is TRBV29-1, the J call TRBJ2-7, with D possibly matching TRBD2 (6 bases). This CDR3 is built from 16 residues. Trimming removed 3 bases from V and 0 bases from J, with 18 bases in between. The germline gives CDR1 SQVTM, CDR2 ANQGSEA. CDR3 amino acids: CSVDNGTFESSYEQYF. The CDR3 DNA follows: TGCAGCGTTGACAACGGGACTTTTGAAAGCTCCTACGAGCAGTACTTC.

This clonotype showed up many times. The chain carries TRBV19 and TRBJ1-1, with D uncertain. The V end lost 7 bases, the J end lost 1 base, and 10 bases lay between the germline ends. Germline lookup yields CDR1 LNHDA and CDR2 SQIVND (reference sequence). The CDR3 length is 13 residues. DNA for the CDR3: TGTGCCAGTATCCCCCGAGGGAACACTGAAGCTTTCTTT. Amino acids: CASIPRGNTEAFF.

The sample holds a few counts of this clonotype. This chain connects TRBV6-1 to TRBJ1-5; tentative D call: TRBD1 (6 bases). Trimming left V 2 bases short and J 5 bases short, with 10 bases between. Germline-derived CDR1 and CDR2 are MNHNS and SASEGT. This CDR3 has 14 residues. DNA of the CDR3: TGTGCCAGCAGTGAATCGGCAGGGGATCAGCCCCAGCATTTT. The encoded protein is CASSESAGDQPQHF.

This clonotype was detected many times. The chain recombines TRBV20-1 with TRBJ2-2; 9 bases fit TRBD1. The CDR3 loop spans 16 amino acids. V trimming: 3 bases; J trimming: 5 bases; junction bases outside the gene matches: 10. Germline V gene data show CDR1 as DFQATT and CDR2 as SNEGSKA (reference sequence). The CDR3 bases are TGCAGTGCTAGGTCCGGGACAGGGAGGGTTACCGGGGAGCTGTTTTTT. Translated: CSARSGTGRVTGELFF.

V usage is TRBV19 and J usage is TRBJ1-2, with D perhaps TRBD1 (6 bases). V was clipped by 7 bases and J by 3 bases, with 21 bases between them. Germline CDR1 and CDR2: LNHDA and SQIVND (reference sequence). CDR3 length: 16 residues. CDR3 bases: TGTGCCAGTACCGGCGGGCTCACAGGGTGGGACTATGGCTACACCTTC. This translates into CASTGGLTGWDYGYTF.